The 5 T cell receptor beta chains below all came from one sample that was sequenced in a study of CD8+ T cells in alopecia areata. Extracted RNA was reverse transcribed, and the resulting cDNA served as sequencing template. The assay was immunoSEQ multiplex PCR, and TCRdb's table has in-frame clones only and misses some. The sample shows more than 95,000 clones, less than 70% of them seen only once. Sequencing input: CD4+ T cells sorted from blood. These receptors were obtained from a human donor in good health.

The chain uses TRBV11-2 and TRBJ1-6; D gene uncertain. Trimming pared 5 bases from V and 9 bases from J, leaving 20 bases between. The CDR3 extends over 16 amino acids. The germline V gene encodes CDR1 SGHAT and CDR2 FQNNGV. The CDR3 DNA follows: TGTGCCAGCAGCCGTTCGACGGTGAGCGGTGGTTCACCCCTCCACTTT. Its protein is CASSRSTVSGGSPLHF.

The genes are TRBV4-2 and TRBJ1-2; 7 nucleotides align to TRBD1. CDR1 and CDR2 (germline): LGHNA, YNFKEQ. The CDR3 totals 17 residues. Unmatched junction bases numbered 13, after V lost 2 bases and J lost 4 bases. The DNA for the CDR3 is TGTGCCAGCAGCCAAACGCCCCCGACAGGGATCCGCTATGGCTACACCTTC. Translation gives CASSQTPPTGIRYGYTF.

This chain links TRBV23-1 with TRBJ1-5; 7 positions match TRBD1. Being an ORF, TRBV23-1 has a function that is uncertain. The CDR3 is 17 amino acids. V shed 0 bases, J shed 2 bases, and the junction held 7 bases outside the gene matches. As DNA, the CDR3 is TGCGCCAGCAGTCAATCGGCTGGCAGGGGGGGCAATCAGCCCCAGCATTTT. It specifies CASSQSAGRGGNQPQHF.

The chain links TRBV4-2 to TRBJ2-6; TRBD2 matches 9 bases. The CDR3 loop spans 20 amino acids. The V gene end was trimmed by 1 base and the J gene end by 0 bases; junction bases not matched to a gene: 10. CDR1 LGHNA and CDR2 YNFKEQ come from the germline V gene. For the CDR3, the DNA is TGTGCCAGCAGCCAAGCTTGGGGGCTAGCGGGAAACTCTGGGGCCAACGTCCTGACTTTC. Translation: CASSQAWGLAGNSGANVLTF.

Regarding this clone: Germline is not matched at one junction end, which may reflect a read error. V is TRBV2 and J is TRBJ2-3; no definite D call. The CDR3 is 11 amino acids. Germline CDR1 reads SNHLY; CDR2 reads FYNNEI. The CDR3 bases are TGTGCTAGCAGAAAAGCAGATACGCAGTATTTT. It translates to CASRKADTQYF.